The 3 T cell receptor beta chains reported below all come from one sample, sequenced in a study of regulatory T cells in long-lasting Graves disease. Arm-PCR with iRepertoire HTBI primers amplified the CDR3 regions for these TCR beta libraries. Each CDR3 protein is one row after TCRdb ran MiXCR on the multiplex PCR reads. The table has more than 300,000 distinct CDR3 sequences, around 19% seen once. As to time point: persistent/refractory GD, antithyroid drugs over 5 years with positive TRAb. PBMC RNA was the source of the TCR library. Sequencing was performed on peripheral blood mononuclear cells (PBMCs), taken when the disease was refractory, from a patient treated with antithyroid drugs. These receptor sequences come from a female donor with Graves disease.

The chain joins TRBV28 to TRBJ2-1; maybe TRBD1 (5 bases). With 6 bases removed from V and 2 bases from J, the gap between germline ends came to 11 bases. The CDR3 spans 14 residues. Per the germline V gene, CDR1 is MDHEN and CDR2 is SYDVKM. CDR3 coding DNA: TGTGCCAGCAGCCAGGGTAACACCTACAATGAGCAGTTCTTC. It encodes CASSQGNTYNEQFF.

The rearrangement uses TRBV4-3 and TRBJ1-2, with D unclear. Germline V gives CDR1 LGHNA, CDR2 YSLEER. V shed 4 bases and J shed 8 bases, with 17 bases lying between them. The CDR3 loop spans 14 amino acids. CDR3 nucleotide sequence: TGCGCCAGCAGCCCTCAATCCAAGGCGGGGGGCTACACCTTC. Translating gives CASSPQSKAGGYTF.

The chain combines TRBV13 with TRBJ2-7; 13 bases align to TRBD2. V was clipped by 5 bases and J by 5 bases; unmatched bases: 12. The CDR3 length is 17 residues. Germline V gene data show CDR1 as PRHDT and CDR2 as FYEKMQ (reference sequence). The CDR3 DNA reads as TGTGCCAGCAGCCCCACTAGAACTAGCGGGAGGGTAGACGAGCAGTACTTC. Amino acids: CASSPTRTSGRVDEQYF.